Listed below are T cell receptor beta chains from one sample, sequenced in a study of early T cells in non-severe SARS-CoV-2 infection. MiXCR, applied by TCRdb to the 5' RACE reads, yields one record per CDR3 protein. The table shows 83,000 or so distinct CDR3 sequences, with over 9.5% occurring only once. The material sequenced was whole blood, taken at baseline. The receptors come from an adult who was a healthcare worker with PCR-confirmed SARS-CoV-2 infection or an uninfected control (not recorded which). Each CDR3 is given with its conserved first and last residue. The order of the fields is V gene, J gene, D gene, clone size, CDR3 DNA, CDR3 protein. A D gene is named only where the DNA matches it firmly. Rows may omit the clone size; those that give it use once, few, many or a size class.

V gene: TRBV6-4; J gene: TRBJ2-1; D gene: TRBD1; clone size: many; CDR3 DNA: TGTGCCAGCAGTGACTCGACAGGGTCCTACAATGAGCAGTTCTTC; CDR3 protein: CASSDSTGSYNEQFF
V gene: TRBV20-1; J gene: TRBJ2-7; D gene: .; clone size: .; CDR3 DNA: TGCAGTGCTAGAGCCCCCTGGGGGAGGACCTACGAGCAGTACTTC; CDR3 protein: CSARAPWGRTYEQYF
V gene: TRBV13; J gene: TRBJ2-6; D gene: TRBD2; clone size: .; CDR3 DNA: TGTGCCAGCACCTCCCCCCACTGGGCGGGAGAACGCTCTGGGGCCAACGTCCTGACTTTC; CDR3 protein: CASTSPHWAGERSGANVLTF
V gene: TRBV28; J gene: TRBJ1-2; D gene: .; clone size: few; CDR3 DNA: TGTGCCAGCAGCGCCGGGACGGATACTAACTATGGCTACACCTTC; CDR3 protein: CASSAGTDTNYGYTF
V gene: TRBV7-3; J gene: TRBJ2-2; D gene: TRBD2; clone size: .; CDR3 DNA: TGTGCCAGCAGCAAAACTAGCGGGAGTACCGGGGAGCTGTTTTTT; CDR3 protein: CASSKTSGSTGELFF
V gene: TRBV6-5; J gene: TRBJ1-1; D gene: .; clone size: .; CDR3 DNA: TGTGCCAGCAGTTACTCAGGGGGAGGCACTGAAGCTTTCTTT; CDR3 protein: CASSYSGGGTEAFF
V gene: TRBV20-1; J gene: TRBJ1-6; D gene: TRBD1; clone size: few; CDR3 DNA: TGCAGTGCCACCGGGACAGCAAATTCACCCCTCCACTTT; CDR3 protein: CSATGTANSPLHF
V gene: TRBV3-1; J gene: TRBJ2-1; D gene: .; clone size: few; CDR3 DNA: TGTGCCAGCAGCCTACTAGGGGGTGAGCAGTTCTTC; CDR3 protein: CASSLLGGEQFF
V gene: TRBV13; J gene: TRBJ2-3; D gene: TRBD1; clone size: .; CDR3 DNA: TGTGCCAGCAGCTTGGGACAGATGACAGATACGCAGTATTTT; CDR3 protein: CASSLGQMTDTQYF
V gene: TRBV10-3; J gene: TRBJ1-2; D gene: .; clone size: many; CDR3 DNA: TGTGCCATCAGCCGGCGGGAGGCAGGCGAATATGGCTACACCTTC; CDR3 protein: CAISRREAGEYGYTF
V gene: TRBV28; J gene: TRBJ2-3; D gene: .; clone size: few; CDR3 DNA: TGTGCCAGCTCCCCGGGGCCCCAAATAAAGCAGTATTTT; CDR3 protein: CASSPGPQIKQYF
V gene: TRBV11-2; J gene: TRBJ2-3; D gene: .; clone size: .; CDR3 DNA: TGTGCCAGCAGCTTAGACGAGGGATCACCCACAGATACGCAGTATTTT; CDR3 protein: CASSLDEGSPTDTQYF
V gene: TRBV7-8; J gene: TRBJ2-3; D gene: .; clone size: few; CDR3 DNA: TGTGCCAGCAACCGTCCGGGGGACGCCCGCACAGATACGCAGTATTTT; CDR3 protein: CASNRPGDARTDTQYF
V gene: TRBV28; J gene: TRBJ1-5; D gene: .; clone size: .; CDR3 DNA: TGTGCCGCATTCGGGGATGGCACAGCCCAGCATTTT; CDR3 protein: CAAFGDGTAQHF
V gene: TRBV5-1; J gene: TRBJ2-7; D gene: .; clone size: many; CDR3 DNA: TGCGCCAGCAGCCTGGAGACAGACGGACCCTACGAGCAGTACTTC; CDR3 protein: CASSLETDGPYEQYF
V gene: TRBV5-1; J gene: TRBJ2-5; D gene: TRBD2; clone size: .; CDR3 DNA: TGCGCCAGCAGTTATAGCGGGACGCAAGAGACCCAGTACTTC; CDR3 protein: CASSYSGTQETQYF
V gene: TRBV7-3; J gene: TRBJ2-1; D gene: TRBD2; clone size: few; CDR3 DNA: TGTGCCAGCAGCACCACCGGGACTAGCGACTCTTACAATGAGCAGTTCTTC; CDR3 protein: CASSTTGTSDSYNEQFF
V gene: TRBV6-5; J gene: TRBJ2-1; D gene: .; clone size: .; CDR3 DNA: TGTGCCAGCAATCAAGCGGGACAGACTCGGGGGAATGAGCAGTTCTTC; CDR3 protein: CASNQAGQTRGNEQFF
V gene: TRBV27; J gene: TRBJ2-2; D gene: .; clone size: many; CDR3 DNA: TGTGCCAGCAATTGGGGGAGGTCGAACACCGGGGAGCTGTTTTTT; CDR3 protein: CASNWGRSNTGELFF
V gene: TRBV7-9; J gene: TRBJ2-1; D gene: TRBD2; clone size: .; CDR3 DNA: TGTGCCAGCAGCTTATCGACGGGACTAGGTCGAGAAGAGCAGTTCTTC; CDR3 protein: CASSLSTGLGREEQFF
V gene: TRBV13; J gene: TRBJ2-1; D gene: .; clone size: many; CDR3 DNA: TGTGCCAGCAGCTTAGAAAAAGGACGTCGAGCCTACAATGAGCAGTTCTTC; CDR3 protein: CASSLEKGRRAYNEQFF
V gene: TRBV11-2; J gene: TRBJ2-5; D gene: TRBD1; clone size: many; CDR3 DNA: TGTGCCAGCAGCTCCGACAGGGGAGCCCAGTACTTC; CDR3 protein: CASSSDRGAQYF
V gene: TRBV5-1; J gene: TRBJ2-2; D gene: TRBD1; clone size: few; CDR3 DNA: TGCGCCAGCACCATCTACAGGGGAACGAACACCGGGGAGCTGTTTTTT; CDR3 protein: CASTIYRGTNTGELFF
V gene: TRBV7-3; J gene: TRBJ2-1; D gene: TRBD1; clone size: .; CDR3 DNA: TGTGCCAGCAGCGCCACAGGGGGCCGGGGCAATGAGCAGTTCTTC; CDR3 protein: CASSATGGRGNEQFF
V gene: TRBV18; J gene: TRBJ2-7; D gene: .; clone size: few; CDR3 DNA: TGTGCCAGCTCACCACCAGTGAGCGAGCAGTACTTC; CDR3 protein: CASSPPVSEQYF
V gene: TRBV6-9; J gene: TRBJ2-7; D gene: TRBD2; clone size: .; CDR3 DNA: TGTGCCACCAATGGACTAGCGGGAGGAGTCGAGCAGTACTTC; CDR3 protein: CATNGLAGGVEQYF
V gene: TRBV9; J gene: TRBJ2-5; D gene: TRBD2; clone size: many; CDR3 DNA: TGTGCCAGCGCTCCTGGTTGGGGGGGGACCCAGTACTTC; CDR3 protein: CASAPGWGGTQYF
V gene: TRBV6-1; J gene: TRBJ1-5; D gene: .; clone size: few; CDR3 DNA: TGTGCCAGCAGCGCGCACAGCTCATATAGCAATCAGCCCCAGCATTTT; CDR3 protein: CASSAHSSYSNQPQHF
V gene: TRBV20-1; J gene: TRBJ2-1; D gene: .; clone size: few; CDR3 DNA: TGCAGTGCTAGGCGGGGACTGGGATTTGCCAATGAGCAGTTCTTC; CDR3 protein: CSARRGLGFANEQFF
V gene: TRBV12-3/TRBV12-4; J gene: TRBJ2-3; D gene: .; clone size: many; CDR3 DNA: TGTGCCAGCAACTCGGGGGCCACAGATACGCAGTATTTT; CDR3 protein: CASNSGATDTQYF
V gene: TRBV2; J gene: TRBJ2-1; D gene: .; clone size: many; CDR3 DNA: TGTGCCAGCAGTGTGCAGATGTACAATGAGCAGTTCTTC; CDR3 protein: CASSVQMYNEQFF
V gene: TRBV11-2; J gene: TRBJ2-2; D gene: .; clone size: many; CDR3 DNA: TGTGCCAGCAGCTTAGAACCCTCTGCCACCGGGGAGCTGTTTTTT; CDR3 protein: CASSLEPSATGELFF
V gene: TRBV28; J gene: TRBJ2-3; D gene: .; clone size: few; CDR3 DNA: TGTGCCAGCAGTTTATGGACAGAAGATACGCAGTATTTT; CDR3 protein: CASSLWTEDTQYF
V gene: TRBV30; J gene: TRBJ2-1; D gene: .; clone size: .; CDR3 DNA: TGTGCCTGGGGTCTGCCTCTAGTGGGGGAGCAGTTCTTC; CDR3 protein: CAWGLPLVGEQFF
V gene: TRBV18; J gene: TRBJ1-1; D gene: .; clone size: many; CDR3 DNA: TGTGCCAGCTCGGAGGATGAGAACACTGAAGCTTTCTTT; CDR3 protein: CASSEDENTEAFF
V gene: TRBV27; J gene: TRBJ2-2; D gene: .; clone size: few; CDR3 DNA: TGTGCCAGCAGTTTACTCGAGAACACCGGGGAGCTGTTTTTT; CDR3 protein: CASSLLENTGELFF
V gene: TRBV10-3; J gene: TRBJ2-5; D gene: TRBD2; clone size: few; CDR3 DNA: TGTGCCACTTCCCGGGAGGTACAAGAGACCCAGTACTTC; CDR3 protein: CATSREVQETQYF
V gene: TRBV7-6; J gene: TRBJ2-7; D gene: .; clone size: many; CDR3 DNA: TGTGCCAGCAGCTTAGGCGGGGTGAGCTCCTACGAGCAGTACTTC; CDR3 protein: CASSLGGVSSYEQYF
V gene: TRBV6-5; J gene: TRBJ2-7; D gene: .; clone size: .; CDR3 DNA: TGTGCCAGCAGGGGCTCTGTGGCCTACGAGCAGTACTTC; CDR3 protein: CASRGSVAYEQYF
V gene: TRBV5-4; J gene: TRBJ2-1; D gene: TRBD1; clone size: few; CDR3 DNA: TGTGCCAGCAGCTTGGACAGGGGCGAGTACAATGAGCAGTTCTTC; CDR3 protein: CASSLDRGEYNEQFF
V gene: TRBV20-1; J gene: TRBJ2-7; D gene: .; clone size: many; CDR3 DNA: TGCAGTGCCCCTCGGGACTACGAGCAGTACTTC; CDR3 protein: CSAPRDYEQYF
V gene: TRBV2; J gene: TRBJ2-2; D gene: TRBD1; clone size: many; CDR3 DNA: TGTGCCAGCAGTGCCCGGGACAGGACGAACACCGGGGAGCTGTTTTTT; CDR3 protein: CASSARDRTNTGELFF
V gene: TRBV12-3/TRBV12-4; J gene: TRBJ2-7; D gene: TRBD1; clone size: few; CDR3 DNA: TGTGCCAGCAGCTCCGGACAGGGATACTACGAGCAGTACTTC; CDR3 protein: CASSSGQGYYEQYF
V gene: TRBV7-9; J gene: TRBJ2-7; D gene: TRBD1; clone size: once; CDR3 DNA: TGTGCCAGCAGCTCCATCGACAGGGCCTACGAGCAGTACTTC; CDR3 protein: CASSSIDRAYEQYF
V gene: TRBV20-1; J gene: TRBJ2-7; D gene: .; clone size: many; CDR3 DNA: TGCAGTGCTAGAAGGGACGTCGCCTACGAGCAGTACTTC; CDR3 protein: CSARRDVAYEQYF
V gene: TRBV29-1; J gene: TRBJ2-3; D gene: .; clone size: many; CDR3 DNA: TGCAGCGTTGAAAACTTAGCCGATACGCAGTATTTT; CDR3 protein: CSVENLADTQYF
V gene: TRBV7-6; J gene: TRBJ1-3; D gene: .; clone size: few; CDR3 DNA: TGTGCCAGCAGCTTAGCCGACGGAACCTCTGGAAACACCATATATTTT; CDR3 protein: CASSLADGTSGNTIYF
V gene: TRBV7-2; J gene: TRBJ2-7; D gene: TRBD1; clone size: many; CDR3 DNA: TGTGCCAGCAGCTCGACAGGGGGGGAGCAGTACTTC; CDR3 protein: CASSSTGGEQYF